This TCR beta chain emerged from a study of T cell responses to AZD1222 COVID-19 vaccine. Repertoires were generated with immunoSEQ multiplex PCR, while TCRdb's copy carries only in-frame clones and drops some. The sample has roughly 66,000 clones; around 82% are singletons. The CDR3 has 15 residues. Looked up from germline, CDR1 is SGDLS and CDR2 is YYNGEE. V gave up 0 bases and J gave up 0 bases, with 7 bases separating them. The chain employs TRBV9 and TRBJ1-3; no reliable D call. The sequence derives from an adult in good health. The sequencing used peripheral blood, collected on day 0 of AZD1222 vaccination. CDR3 sequence (DNA): TGTGCCAGCAGCGTAGATGGGAGCTCTGGAAACACCATATATTTT. This encodes CASSVDGSSGNTIYF.